The clone carrying this T cell receptor beta chain appeared many times. Investigators prepared the TCR beta libraries by applying iRepertoire HTBI primers and Arm-PCR of CDR3 regions. TCRdb itself ran the multiplex PCR reads through MiXCR, one entry per CDR3 protein. In the table there are 420,000 or so distinct CDR3 sequences, about a sixth of which are singletons. This sample is part of a study of regulatory T cells in long-lasting Graves disease. Trimming took 1 base from V and 4 from J, leaving 14 bases between them. Per germline, CDR1 SGHRS and CDR2 YFSETQ. The CDR3 is 15 amino acids. Stated time point: newly diagnosed GD, antithyroid drugs for less than 3 months. Scientists built the TCR library using RNA that was extracted from PBMCs. These sequences were also reported in another study, on T cells in Graves' hyperthyroidism and ophthalmopathy.

The sequenced sample was peripheral blood mononuclear cells (PBMCs), obtained at new diagnosis, from a patient treated with antithyroid drugs. This receptor was identified in a woman younger than 30 with Graves disease. This sequence joins TRBV5-1 and TRBJ2-5; D ambiguous. CDR3: CASSLLGQLVETQYF. As DNA, the CDR3 is TGCGCCAGCAGCTTGCTTGGGCAGTTAGTAGAGACCCAGTACTTC.